What follows describes a single TCR beta chain. Its antigen is currently unknown. The sample comes from a study of siplizumab effects on memory and regulatory T cells. The assay covered 100,000 or so TCR templates per sample. TCRdb's table, derived via immunoSEQ multiplex PCR, lists solely in-frame clones and lacks some. The sample comprises over 80,000 clones, approximately 86% of which are singletons, and approximately 1.4% rests with the top ten. There are 14 residues in the CDR3. The V gene's germline CDR1 is SGHTA and CDR2 FQGNSA. Trimming shortened V by 3 bases and J by 8 bases, and 14 bases separated the two germline ends. Study-level findings and limits: Whether proliferating Tregs in siplizumab cultures suppress was not functionally confirmed. There were only a minor fraction of alloreactive clones that mapped to unstimulated subsets.

This chain uses TRBV7-2 with TRBJ2-1, with D perhaps TRBD2 (7 bases). Material: Tregs sorted from blood. The receptor was derived from a human donor in good health. CDR3 in DNA: TGTGCCAGCAGCTTCTCTTTCGGGGGGCATGAGCAGTTCTTC. Its protein is CASSFSFGGHEQFF.